What follows is one T cell receptor beta chain and its context. What it binds is unknown. Treatment of the sample: around 19 received Ad26.COV2.S at low or high dose, single or two shots; several received placebo; per-sample allocation not given. Samples were taken on day 63 after the first vaccine or placebo injection. Its platform was an Ad26 vector, and its expressed antigen was Wuhan-strain SARS-CoV-2 spike. TCRdb keeps only in-frame clones here, not all; method: immunoSEQ multiplex PCR. The data hold around 270,000 clones, with around 90% observed a single time. This sample was taken from a study of Ad26.COV2.S vaccination and SARS-CoV-2 variants. About the research overall: By the intramuscular route, Ad26.COV2.S was given once, or twice 56 days apart. Whole-study results and caveats: An underestimation of total T cell responses may have resulted from the TCR breadth and depth analyses.

CDR3 size: 13 residues. V gave up 6 bases and J gave up 1 base, with 9 bases separating them. Germline V gene sequence: CDR1 LGHDT, CDR2 YNNKEL (reference sequence). The sequencing here drew on peripheral blood, taken in a trial of Ad26.COV2.S vaccine versus placebo. The chain links TRBV3-1 (or the pseudogene TRBV3-2) to TRBJ1-1; maybe TRBD1 (5 bases). The receptor's source is a person between 18 and 60 years old who received the Ad26.COV2.S COVID-19 vaccine or a placebo. The CDR3 protein is CASSNGGNTEAFF. In DNA, the CDR3 is TGTGCCAGCAGTAATGGGGGGAACACTGAAGCTTTCTTT.